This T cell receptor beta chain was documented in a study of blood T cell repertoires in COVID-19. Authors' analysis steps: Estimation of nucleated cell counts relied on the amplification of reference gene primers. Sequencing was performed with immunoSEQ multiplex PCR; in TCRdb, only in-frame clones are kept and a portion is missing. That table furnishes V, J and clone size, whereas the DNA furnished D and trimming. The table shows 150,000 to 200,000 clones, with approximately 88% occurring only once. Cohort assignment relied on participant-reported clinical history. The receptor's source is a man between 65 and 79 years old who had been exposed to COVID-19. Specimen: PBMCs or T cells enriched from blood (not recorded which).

The CDR3: CATSRDPPGTRRSGELFF. The CDR3 nucleotides are TGTGCCACCAGCAGAGATCCCCCGGGAACACGGCGTTCCGGGGAGCTGTTTTTT. The chain combines TRBV15 with TRBJ2-2; D perhaps matches TRBD2 (5 bases). Trimming took 0 bases from V and 6 from J, leaving 20 bases between them. This CDR3 contains 18 residues. Germline V gene data show CDR1 as LNHNV and CDR2 as YYDKDF (reference sequence).